Listed below are T cell receptor beta chains from one sample, sequenced in a study of siplizumab effects on memory and regulatory T cells. The assay was immunoSEQ multiplex PCR, and TCRdb's table has in-frame clones only and misses some. The table lists over 85,000 clones, roughly 90% of them singletons. The specimen sequenced was CD4+ T cells sorted from blood. Source of these receptors: a human donor in good health. CDR3s include the opening cysteine and the closing phenylalanine or tryptophan. D genes are given only for firm matches. Size tells how often a clone was seen (once, few, many) or the class of an expanded clone, and some rows leave it out.

D gene: TRBD2
clone size: .
J gene: TRBJ2-7
V gene: TRBV7-9
CDR3 DNA: TGTGCCAGCAGTCCCTTCGGCGGGGCACCGGGGGGTAAGCAGTACTTC
CDR3 protein: CASSPFGGAPGGKQYF

D gene: .
clone size: .
J gene: TRBJ2-7
V gene: TRBV7-9
CDR3 DNA: TGTGCCAGCAGCTTAGTGGCAGGAGGGACCTACGAGCAGTACTTC
CDR3 protein: CASSLVAGGTYEQYF

D gene: .
clone size: .
J gene: TRBJ2-3
V gene: TRBV7-7
CDR3 DNA: TGTGCTAGCAGCGCGGACAGTCAAACAGATACGCAGTATTTT
CDR3 protein: CASSADSQTDTQYF

D gene: .
clone size: .
J gene: TRBJ1-2
V gene: TRBV19
CDR3 DNA: TGTGCCAGTAGTACCAAAAACTATGGCTACACCTTC
CDR3 protein: CASSTKNYGYTF

D gene: .
clone size: .
J gene: TRBJ1-2
V gene: TRBV7-2
CDR3 DNA: TGTGCCAGCAGCTTAAGGGCGGGAGGTACCGCAAGGATCGGGGGCTACACCTTC
CDR3 protein: CASSLRAGGTARIGGYTF

D gene: .
clone size: .
J gene: TRBJ1-1
V gene: TRBV5-5
CDR3 DNA: TGTGCCAGCAGCCGGTGGGAGAACACTGAAGCTTTCTTT
CDR3 protein: CASSRWENTEAFF

D gene: .
clone size: once
J gene: TRBJ2-1
V gene: TRBV5-1
CDR3 DNA: TGCGCCAGCAGCTTGGGCGGCGGCAACTCCTACAATGAGCAGTTCTTC
CDR3 protein: CASSLGGGNSYNEQFF

D gene: TRBD1
clone size: .
J gene: TRBJ2-2
V gene: TRBV6-1
CDR3 DNA: TGTGCCAGCAGGAGGGACAGAAACACCGGGGAGCTGTTTTTT
CDR3 protein: CASRRDRNTGELFF

D gene: TRBD1
clone size: .
J gene: TRBJ1-1
V gene: TRBV10-3
CDR3 DNA: TGTGCCATCAGTGACTCTCGGACAGGGAACACTGAAGCTTTCTTT
CDR3 protein: CAISDSRTGNTEAFF

D gene: TRBD2
clone size: once
J gene: TRBJ2-3
V gene: TRBV9
CDR3 DNA: TGTGCCAGCAGCGTAGGTAGCGGGGGATTCCCTAGCACAGATACGCAGTATTTT
CDR3 protein: CASSVGSGGFPSTDTQYF

D gene: .
clone size: .
J gene: TRBJ1-2
V gene: TRBV5-6
CDR3 DNA: TGTGCCAGCAGCCCTGGACGGGTGTATGGCTACACCTTC
CDR3 protein: CASSPGRVYGYTF

D gene: .
clone size: .
J gene: TRBJ2-7
V gene: TRBV6-5
CDR3 DNA: TGTGCCAGCATTCGGACGAGGGGCACCTACGAGCAGTACTTC
CDR3 protein: CASIRTRGTYEQYF

D gene: TRBD2
clone size: .
J gene: TRBJ2-3
V gene: TRBV28
CDR3 DNA: TGTGCCAGCAGTAAGGGACTAGCGGGGGGGGCAGATACGCAGTATTTT
CDR3 protein: CASSKGLAGGADTQYF

D gene: .
clone size: once
J gene: TRBJ2-6
V gene: TRBV2
CDR3 DNA: TGTGCCAGCAGTGAGCGGCCCTCTGGGGCCAACGTCCTGACTTTC
CDR3 protein: CASSERPSGANVLTF

D gene: .
clone size: .
J gene: TRBJ1-1
V gene: TRBV10-1
CDR3 DNA: TGCGCCAGCAGGGAGGAACAGAACACTGAAGCTTTCTTT
CDR3 protein: CASREEQNTEAFF

D gene: .
clone size: once
J gene: TRBJ1-2
V gene: TRBV5-1
CDR3 DNA: TGCGCCAGCAGTCCGGGGGGACGGAAATCTAACTATGGCTACACCTTC
CDR3 protein: CASSPGGRKSNYGYTF

D gene: .
clone size: .
J gene: TRBJ2-5
V gene: TRBV18
CDR3 DNA: TGTGCCAGCTCACCAGACCGGGTTCATCAGGAGACCCAGTACTTC
CDR3 protein: CASSPDRVHQETQYF

D gene: TRBD1
clone size: .
J gene: TRBJ2-4
V gene: TRBV7-8
CDR3 DNA: TGTGCCAGCAGCTCGGCCGGGACAGGGAGAGGCAAAAACATTCAGTACTTC
CDR3 protein: CASSSAGTGRGKNIQYF

D gene: .
clone size: .
J gene: TRBJ1-4
V gene: TRBV7-9
CDR3 DNA: TGTGCCAGCAGCCCTTCGAGGGGGTCTAATGAAAAACTGTTTTTT
CDR3 protein: CASSPSRGSNEKLFF

D gene: .
clone size: .
J gene: TRBJ1-6
V gene: TRBV5-6
CDR3 DNA: TGTGCCAGCAGCTTGACAGTGAGGGGGGATTCACCCCTCCACTTT
CDR3 protein: CASSLTVRGDSPLHF

D gene: TRBD2
clone size: once
J gene: TRBJ2-2
V gene: TRBV5-1
CDR3 DNA: TGCGCCAGCAGCCCACTAGCGGGAGTCTCCGGGGAGCTGTTTTTT
CDR3 protein: CASSPLAGVSGELFF

D gene: .
clone size: .
J gene: TRBJ1-1
V gene: TRBV12-5
CDR3 DNA: TGTGCTAGTGGACAACCTAGGACTGAAGCTTTCTTT
CDR3 protein: CASGQPRTEAFF

D gene: TRBD2
clone size: .
J gene: TRBJ2-7
V gene: TRBV5-1
CDR3 DNA: TGCGCCAGCAGCTACGGGACTAGCGGGAGGGCCCCCCACGAGCAGTACTTC
CDR3 protein: CASSYGTSGRAPHEQYF